These T cell receptor beta chains were read from a single sample in a study of OX40 agonist ivuxolimab in advanced cancers. Assay: immunoSEQ multiplex PCR; the TCRdb copy retains only in-frame clones and omits some. The sample lists 55,000 to 70,000 clones; around 85% were seen once. Sequencing used CD4+ or CD8+ T cells sorted from blood, obtained in a trial of the OX40 agonist ivuxolimab. The receptors come from an adult with an advanced solid tumor such as melanoma, head and neck, liver or kidney cancer. Each CDR3 is given with its conserved first and last residue. Fields, in order: J gene, clone size, D gene, V gene, CDR3 protein, CDR3 DNA. A D gene is named only where the DNA matches it firmly. Part of the rows lack a size; the others show once, few, many or a class for expanded clones.

>TRBJ2-5|.|.|TRBV5-1
CASSLEGHTHGETQYF
TGCGCCAGCAGCTTGGAGGGACACACACATGGGGAGACCCAGTACTTC
>TRBJ1-4|.|.|TRBV2
CASSSLAGNEKLFF
TGTGCCAGCAGTTCCCTTGCGGGTAATGAAAAACTGTTTTTT
>TRBJ2-1|.|.|TRBV11-1
CASSLAGAGHEQFF
TGTGCCAGCAGCTTAGCGGGCGCCGGGCATGAGCAGTTCTTC
>TRBJ2-2|.|.|TRBV2
CASTREANTGELFF
TGTGCCAGCACGAGGGAGGCGAACACCGGGGAGCTGTTTTTT
>TRBJ2-5|.|.|TRBV7-9
CASSLREDRRLQETQYF
TGTGCCAGCAGCTTAAGGGAGGACAGGCGGCTACAAGAGACCCAGTACTTC
>TRBJ1-1|.|.|TRBV5-1
CASSLGTWDGVKAFF
TGCGCCAGCAGCCTTGGTACCTGGGACGGGGTTAAAGCTTTCTTT
>TRBJ1-1|once|.|TRBV12-5
CASGLLPMNTEAFF
TGTGCTAGTGGTTTGCTACCCATGAACACTGAAGCTTTCTTT
>TRBJ1-1|.|.|TRBV6-1
CASSDQGNTEAFF
TGTGCCAGCAGTGATCAGGGGAACACTGAAGCTTTCTTT
>TRBJ2-1|.|.|TRBV5-4
CASSLRGTNEQFF
TGTGCCAGCAGCTTGCGGGGTACCAATGAGCAGTTCTTC
>TRBJ1-4|.|.|TRBV5-4
CASSLTGNEKLFF
TGTGCCAGCAGCTTGACAGGAAATGAAAAACTGTTTTTT
>TRBJ2-5|once|.|TRBV7-9
CASSLVVSEQYF
TGTGCCAGCAGCTTAGTAGTGTCCGAACAGTACTTC
>TRBJ1-2|.|.|TRBV7-9
CASSPQDYGHTF
TGTGCCAGCAGCCCCCAAGACTATGGCCACACCTTC
>TRBJ2-3|few|TRBD2|TRBV10-3
CATSRGSGDSTDTQYF
TGTGCCACCTCCCGAGGTAGCGGGGATAGCACAGATACGCAGTATTTT
>TRBJ2-3|.|.|TRBV7-2
CASSFSQAYTQYF
TGTGCCAGCAGCTTTTCCCAGGCCTATACGCAGTATTTT
>TRBJ2-7|.|TRBD2|TRBV14
CASSQGGAGGHEQYF
TGTGCCAGCAGCCAAGGGGGGGCGGGGGGCCACGAGCAGTACTTC
>TRBJ1-2|.|TRBD1|TRBV15
CATSRDLQGAGGYTF
TGTGCCACCAGCAGAGATTTACAGGGGGCGGGTGGCTACACCTTC
>TRBJ2-7|.|TRBD2|TRBV23-1
CASSPPTQRGDEQYF
TGCGCCAGCAGTCCTCCGACCCAGCGGGGAGACGAGCAGTACTTC
>TRBJ2-2|.|TRBD1|TRBV15
CATRLTGNMNTGELFF
TGTGCCACCAGACTGACAGGGAACATGAACACCGGGGAGCTGTTTTTT
>TRBJ2-3|.|.|TRBV19
CASMVADNTDTQYF
TGTGCCAGTATGGTAGCGGATAACACAGATACGCAGTATTTT
>TRBJ2-1|.|.|TRBV11-2
CASSWKGGGLSSYNEQFF
TGTGCCAGCAGCTGGAAGGGCGGGGGCCTTAGCTCCTACAATGAGCAGTTCTTC
>TRBJ1-2|.|.|TRBV18
CASSPGRDGYTF
TGTGCCAGCTCACCGGGTAGGGATGGCTACACCTTC
>TRBJ2-3|.|TRBD2|TRBV11-2
CASSLVAGADTQYF
TGTGCCAGCAGCTTAGTTGCGGGAGCAGATACGCAGTATTTT